This T cell receptor (beta chain) was identified in a study of prognosis after radiotherapy for stage I lung cancer. About the research overall: Stage I non-small cell lung cancer patients were enrolled between 2018 and January 2019. Median age was approximately 79 years (about 50 to 90) among around twelve men and more than five women. After radiotherapy, about 16 showed no significant progression while several developed distant metastases (median around seven months).

This clonotype showed up many times. Genomic DNA provided the template from which TCR beta CDR3 was amplified by two-round multiplex PCR. Individual primers that were specific to each TRBV and TRBJ gene served in first-round PCR. In TCRdb, the multiplex PCR reads were re-called with MiXCR into one record per CDR3 protein. The data hold 30,000 to 40,000 distinct CDR3 sequences, with approximately 36% observed a single time. The CDR3 runs 15 residues. CDR1 and CDR2 (germline): SGHRS, YFSETQ. Trimming took 0 bases from V and 3 from J, leaving 9 bases between them. Sequencing used PBMCs, obtained before or after stereotactic body radiation therapy (not recorded which). The receptor was derived from a donor over 45 with non-small cell lung cancer. The rearrangement joins TRBV5-1 to TRBJ2-2; D call uncertain. CDR3 bases: TGCGCCAGCAGCTTGGTTGTTGCCGACACCGGGGAGCTGTTTTTT. Translated, it gives CASSLVVADTGELFF.